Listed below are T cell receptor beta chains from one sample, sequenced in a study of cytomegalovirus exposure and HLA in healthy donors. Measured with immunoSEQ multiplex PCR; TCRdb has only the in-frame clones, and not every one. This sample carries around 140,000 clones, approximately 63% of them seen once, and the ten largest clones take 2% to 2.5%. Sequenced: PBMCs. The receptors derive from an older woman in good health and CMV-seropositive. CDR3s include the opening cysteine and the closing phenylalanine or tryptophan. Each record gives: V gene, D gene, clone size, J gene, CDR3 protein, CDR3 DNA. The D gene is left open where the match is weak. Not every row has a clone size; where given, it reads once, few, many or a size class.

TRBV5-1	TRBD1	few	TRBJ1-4	CASSLEGANEKLFF	TGCGCCAGCAGCTTGGAGGGGGCGAATGAAAAACTGTTTTTT
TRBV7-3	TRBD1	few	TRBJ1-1	CASSSGTGERAFF	TGTGCCAGCAGCTCAGGGACAGGGGAACGAGCTTTCTTT
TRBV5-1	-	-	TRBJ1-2	CASGSEAGYGYTF	TGCGCCAGCGGCTCTGAGGCGGGCTATGGCTACACCTTC
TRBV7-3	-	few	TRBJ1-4	CASSLRGLATNEKLFF	TGTGCCAGCAGCTTAAGGGGGCTTGCAACTAATGAAAAACTGTTTTTT
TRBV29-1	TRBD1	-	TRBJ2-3	CSVEEGSYRGDTQYF	TGCAGCGTTGAAGAGGGGAGTTACAGGGGGGATACGCAGTATTTT
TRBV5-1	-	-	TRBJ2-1	CASSFDTSSNEQFF	TGCGCCAGCAGCTTTGATACTAGCAGCAATGAGCAGTTCTTC
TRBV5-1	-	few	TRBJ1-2	CASSPGDYGYTF	TGCGCCAGCAGCCCAGGGGACTATGGCTACACCTTC
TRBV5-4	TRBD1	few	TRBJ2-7	CASSPLDRGFYEQYF	TGTGCCAGCAGCCCTCTGGACAGGGGATTTTACGAGCAGTACTTC
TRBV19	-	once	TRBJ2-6	CASSIGFTRGANVLTF	TGTGCCAGTAGTATTGGTTTCACTAGAGGGGCCAACGTCCTGACTTTC
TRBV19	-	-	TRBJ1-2	CASSMAGVLSAMHGYTF	TGTGCCAGTAGTATGGCAGGGGTTCTGAGCGCGATGCATGGCTACACCTTC
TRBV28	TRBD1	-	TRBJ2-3	CASSLDRVDTQYF	TGTGCCAGCAGTTTGGACAGGGTCGATACGCAGTATTTT
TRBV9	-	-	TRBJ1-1	CASSVGSGTEAFF	TGTGCCAGCAGCGTAGGAAGCGGCACTGAAGCTTTCTTT
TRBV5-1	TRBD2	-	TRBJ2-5	CASSSGLAGPETQYF	TGCGCCAGCAGCTCGGGACTAGCGGGACCGGAGACCCAGTACTTC
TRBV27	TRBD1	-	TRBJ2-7	CASSPQGGEQYF	TGTGCCAGCAGTCCACAGGGGGGTGAGCAGTACTTC
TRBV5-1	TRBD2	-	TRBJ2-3	CASSLGEGRPTDTQYF	TGCGCCAGCAGCTTGGGGGAGGGCCGCCCCACAGATACGCAGTATTTT
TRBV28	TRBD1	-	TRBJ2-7	CASRGRTGRLQTYEQYF	TGTGCCAGCAGGGGGCGGACAGGGCGCTTACAAACCTACGAGCAGTACTTC
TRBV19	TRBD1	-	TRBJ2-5	CASSTTGKKTQYF	TGTGCCAGTAGTACGACAGGGAAGAAGACCCAGTACTTC
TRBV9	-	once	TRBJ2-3	CASSSHGLRHTDTQYF	TGTGCCAGCAGCTCCCACGGACTCCGACACACAGATACGCAGTATTTT
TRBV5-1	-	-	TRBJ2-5	CASSQTSSRGTQETQYF	TGCGCCAGCAGCCAGACGTCGTCCCGGGGGACCCAAGAGACCCAGTACTTC
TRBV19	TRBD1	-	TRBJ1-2	CASRTGGSNYGYTF	TGTGCCAGTAGAACAGGGGGGAGTAACTATGGCTACACCTTC
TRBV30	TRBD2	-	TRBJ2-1	CAWRASGRNEWEQFF	TGTGCCTGGAGGGCTAGCGGGAGGAATGAATGGGAGCAGTTCTTC
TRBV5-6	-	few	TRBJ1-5	CASSLSGNQPQHF	TGTGCCAGCAGCTTGTCGGGCAATCAGCCCCAGCATTTT
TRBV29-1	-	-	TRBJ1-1	CSVDLSGNTEAFF	TGCAGCGTTGACTTGTCCGGGAACACTGAAGCTTTCTTT
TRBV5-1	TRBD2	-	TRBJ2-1	CASSLSASGRAYNEQFF	TGCGCCAGCAGCTTGTCAGCTAGCGGGAGGGCCTACAATGAGCAGTTCTTC
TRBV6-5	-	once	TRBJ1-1	CASSYAGDDTEAFF	TGTGCCAGCAGTTACGCGGGGGATGACACTGAAGCTTTCTTT
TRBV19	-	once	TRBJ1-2	CASSTGPGGYTF	TGTGCCAGTAGTACAGGCCCAGGGGGCTACACCTTC
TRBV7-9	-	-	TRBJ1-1	CASSSGAARPNTEAFF	TGTGCCAGCAGCTCTGGGGCCGCTCGTCCAAACACTGAAGCTTTCTTT